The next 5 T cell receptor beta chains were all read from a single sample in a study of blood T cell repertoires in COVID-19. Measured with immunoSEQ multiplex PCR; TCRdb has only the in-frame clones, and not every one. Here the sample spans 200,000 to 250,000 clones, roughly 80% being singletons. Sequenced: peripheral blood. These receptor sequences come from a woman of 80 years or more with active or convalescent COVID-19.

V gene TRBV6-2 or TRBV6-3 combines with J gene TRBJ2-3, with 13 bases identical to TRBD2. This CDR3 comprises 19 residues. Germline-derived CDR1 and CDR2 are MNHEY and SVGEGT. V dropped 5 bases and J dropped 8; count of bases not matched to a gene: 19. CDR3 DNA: TGTGCCAGCAGTCTCTTAAGGTCCGGGACTAGCGGGAACAAAGTTACGCAGTATTTT. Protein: CASSLLRSGTSGNKVTQYF.

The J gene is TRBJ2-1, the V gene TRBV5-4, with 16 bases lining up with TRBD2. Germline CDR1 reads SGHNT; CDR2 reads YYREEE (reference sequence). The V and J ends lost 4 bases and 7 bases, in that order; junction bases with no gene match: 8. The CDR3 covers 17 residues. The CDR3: CASSRGTSGRALNEQFF. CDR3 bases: TGTGCCAGCAGCCGCGGGACTAGCGGGAGGGCCTTAAATGAGCAGTTCTTC.

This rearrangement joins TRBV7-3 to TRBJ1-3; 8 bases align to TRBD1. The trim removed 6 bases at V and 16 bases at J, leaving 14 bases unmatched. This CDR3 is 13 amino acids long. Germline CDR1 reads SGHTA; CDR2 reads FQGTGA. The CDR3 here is CASSGQGEVNGYF. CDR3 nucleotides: TGTGCCAGCAGTGGACAGGGAGAGGTGAACGGGTATTTT.

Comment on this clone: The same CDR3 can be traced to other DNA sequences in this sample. The CDR3 region has the DNA TGCGCCAGCAGCCAAGATCGGGGGGGGGAGCTGTTTTTT. It yields the protein CASSQDRGGELFF. J is TRBJ2-2 and V is TRBV4-3; a possible D gene is TRBD2 (6 bases). CDR3 size: 13 residues. Germline V gene data show CDR1 as LGHNA and CDR2 as YSLEER. With 0 bases removed from V and 8 bases from J, the gap between germline ends came to 7 bases.

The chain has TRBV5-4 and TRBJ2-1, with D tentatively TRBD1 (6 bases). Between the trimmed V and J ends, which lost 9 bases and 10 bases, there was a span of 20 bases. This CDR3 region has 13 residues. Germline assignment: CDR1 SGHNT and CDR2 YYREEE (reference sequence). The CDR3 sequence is CANMVQGNPEQFF. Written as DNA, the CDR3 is TGTGCCAACATGGTACAGGGCAATCCGGAGCAGTTCTTC.